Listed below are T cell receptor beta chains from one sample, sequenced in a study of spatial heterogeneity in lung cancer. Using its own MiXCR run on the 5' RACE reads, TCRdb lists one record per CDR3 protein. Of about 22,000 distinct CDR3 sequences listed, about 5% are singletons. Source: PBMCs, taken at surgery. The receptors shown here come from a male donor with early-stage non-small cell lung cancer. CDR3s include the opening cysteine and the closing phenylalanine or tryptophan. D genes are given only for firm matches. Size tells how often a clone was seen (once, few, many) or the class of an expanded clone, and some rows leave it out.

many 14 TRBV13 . CASRLTAISYGYTF
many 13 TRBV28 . CASSLGLENIQYF
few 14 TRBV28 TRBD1 CASSPNRGVDGYTF
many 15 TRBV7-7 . CASSLVCGVYNEQFF
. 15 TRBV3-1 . CASSPGGSSYNEQFF
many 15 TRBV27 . CASSEDSGLIVAQYF
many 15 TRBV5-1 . CASRWGSYSSYEQYF
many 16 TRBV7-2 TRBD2 CASSLAGGAGANVLTF
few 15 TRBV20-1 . CSARIASSPQETQYF
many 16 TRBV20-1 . CSARDPSLGFSGELFF
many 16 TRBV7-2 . CASSLALAYYTGELFF
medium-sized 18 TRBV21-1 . CASSKVAGGEVSTGELFF
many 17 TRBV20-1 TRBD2 CSADSPAGARSSYEQYF
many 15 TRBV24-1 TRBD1 CATSGPGQGSYEQYF
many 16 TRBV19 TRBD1 CASMGVGQDPYNEQFF
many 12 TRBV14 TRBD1 CASSWDRVTIYF
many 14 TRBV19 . CASSIAGRPNGYTF
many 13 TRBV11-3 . CASSSNLLNEQFF
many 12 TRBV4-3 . CASSLAGREQFF
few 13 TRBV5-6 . CASSFPPAYEQYF